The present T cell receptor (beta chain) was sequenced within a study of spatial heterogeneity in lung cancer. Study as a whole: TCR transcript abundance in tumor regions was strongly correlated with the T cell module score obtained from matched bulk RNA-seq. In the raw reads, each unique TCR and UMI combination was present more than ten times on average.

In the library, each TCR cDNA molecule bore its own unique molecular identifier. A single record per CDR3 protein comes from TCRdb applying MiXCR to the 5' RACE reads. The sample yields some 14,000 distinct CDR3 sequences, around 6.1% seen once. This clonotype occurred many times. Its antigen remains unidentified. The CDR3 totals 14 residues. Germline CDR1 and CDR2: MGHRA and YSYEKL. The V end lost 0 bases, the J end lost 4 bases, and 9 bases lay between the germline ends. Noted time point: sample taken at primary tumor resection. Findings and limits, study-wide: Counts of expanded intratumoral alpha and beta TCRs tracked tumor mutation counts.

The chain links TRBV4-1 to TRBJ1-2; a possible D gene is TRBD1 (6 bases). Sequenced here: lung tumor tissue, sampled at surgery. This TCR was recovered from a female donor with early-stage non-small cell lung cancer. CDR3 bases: TGCGCCAGCAGCCAAGAGGACAGAGGCTATGGCTACACCTTC. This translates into CASSQEDRGYGYTF.